Listed below are T cell receptor beta chains from one sample, sequenced in a study of T-cell memory formation after mild COVID-19. TCRdb re-called the 5' RACE reads through MiXCR, storing one row per CDR3 protein. The sample has tens of thousands of distinct CDR3 sequences, 7.5% to 8% seen once. Input material: PBMCs or a T cell subset sorted from them (not recorded which). The receptors were gathered from a man aged 18 to 30 who had mild COVID-19 (a few samples of this study predate the infection). Cell type and time point are not known. Each CDR3 is given with its conserved first and last residue. The D gene is left open where the match is weak. Clone size is shown for a subset of rows, as once, few, many or a class of expanded clone.

j_call,cdr3_length,v_call,clone_size,d_call,cdr3_aa,cdr3_nt
TRBJ2-3,15,TRBV6-2/TRBV6-3,medium-sized,.,CASTLSDRPTDTQYF,TGTGCCAGCACCCTCTCGGACCGACCCACAGATACGCAGTATTTT
TRBJ2-5,13,TRBV7-7,.,.,CASSLGSGETQYF,TGTGCCAGCAGCTTAGGGAGCGGAGAGACCCAGTACTTC
TRBJ2-2,15,TRBV2,many,TRBD1,CASSERQGGTGELFF,TGTGCCAGCAGTGAAAGACAGGGTGGCACCGGGGAGCTGTTTTTT
TRBJ2-3,16,TRBV6-2/TRBV6-3,many,.,CASSYPIDFTTDTQYF,TGTGCCAGCAGTTACCCGATCGACTTCACCACAGATACGCAGTATTTT
TRBJ2-7,18,TRBV11-2,many,TRBD2,CASSFWTSGASYSYEQYF,TGTGCCAGCAGCTTCTGGACTAGCGGGGCCTCCTATTCCTACGAGCAGTACTTC
TRBJ2-1,15,TRBV28,few,.,CASSFPARTYNEQFF,TGTGCCAGCAGTTTTCCAGCAAGAACCTACAATGAGCAGTTCTTC
TRBJ2-4,13,TRBV5-1,many,.,CASSVLGGNIQYF,TGCGCCAGCAGCGTACTAGGAGGAAACATTCAGTACTTC
TRBJ2-5,14,TRBV2,few,.,CASTGTRIRETQYF,TGTGCCAGCACCGGGACACGCATAAGGGAGACCCAGTACTTC
TRBJ2-7,17,TRBV6-6,.,.,CASSSHAGLTSSYEQYF,TGTGCCAGCAGTAGTCACGCCGGACTTACCTCTTCCTACGAGCAGTACTTC
TRBJ2-1,15,TRBV7-2,many,TRBD2,CASSLKAGRRNEQFF,TGTGCCAGCAGCCTAAAAGCGGGGCGCCGCAATGAGCAGTTCTTC
TRBJ2-1,15,TRBV14,.,.,CASSLMGSSYNEQFF,TGTGCCAGCAGCCTTATGGGGAGCTCCTACAATGAGCAGTTCTTC
TRBJ2-3,13,TRBV20-1,many,TRBD2,CSAGGVGADTQYF,TGCAGTGCCGGGGGGGTGGGGGCAGATACGCAGTATTTT
TRBJ2-7,16,TRBV6-5,many,.,CASSYSPRTVVTEQYF,TGTGCCAGCAGTTACTCGCCCCGGACGGTGGTTACGGAGCAGTACTTC
TRBJ2-2,16,TRBV6-4,.,TRBD2,CASREKTSGGTGELFF,TGTGCCAGCAGGGAGAAGACTAGCGGGGGCACCGGGGAGCTGTTTTTT
TRBJ2-5,15,TRBV20-1,many,.,CSASPRGATWETQYF,TGCAGTGCTAGTCCCCGGGGGGCTACTTGGGAGACCCAGTACTTC
TRBJ2-3,13,TRBV4-3,.,.,CASSSQTGATQYF,TGCGCCAGCAGCTCCCAGACAGGTGCTACGCAGTATTTT